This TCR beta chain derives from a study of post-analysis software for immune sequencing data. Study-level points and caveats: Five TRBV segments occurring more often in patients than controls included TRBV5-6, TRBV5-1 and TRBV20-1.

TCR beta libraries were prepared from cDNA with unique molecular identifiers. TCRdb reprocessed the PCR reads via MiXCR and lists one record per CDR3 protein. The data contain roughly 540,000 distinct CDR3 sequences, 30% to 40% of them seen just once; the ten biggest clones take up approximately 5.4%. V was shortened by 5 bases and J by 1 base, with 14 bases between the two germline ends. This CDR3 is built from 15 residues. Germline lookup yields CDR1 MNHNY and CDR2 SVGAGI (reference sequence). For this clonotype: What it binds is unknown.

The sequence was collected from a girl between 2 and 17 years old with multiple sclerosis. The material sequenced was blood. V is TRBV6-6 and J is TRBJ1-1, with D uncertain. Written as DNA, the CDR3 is TGTGCCAGCAGTCAGATTGGACGGACGAACACTGAAGCTTTCTTT. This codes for CASSQIGRTNTEAFF.